The following is a T cell receptor beta chain sequence with its context. Its antigen remains unknown. Amplification used 60 Vbeta primers and 13 Jbeta primers. The protocol was immunoSEQ multiplex PCR, while the TCRdb copy is restricted to in-frame clones and leaves out a portion. The table includes approximately 220,000 clones, 65% to 85% detected once. Germline V gives CDR1 SGHRS, CDR2 YFSETQ. Deletions cut 0 bases from V and 0 bases from J, with 9 bases between. CDR3 size: 15 residues. The data stem from a study of cytomegalovirus exposure and HLA in healthy donors. Study results and limitations: Researchers counted approximately 160 TCR beta chains as cytomegalovirus-associated. Later, TCR association rates were found to vary by HLA locus, highest for DRB1 and lowest for HLA-C. Published work reported that the classifier diagnosed cytomegalovirus status with high specificity and sensitivity.

The TCR was taken from a young man in good health and CMV-seronegative. Sequencing was carried out using PBMCs. This chain uses TRBV5-1 with TRBJ1-1, with no clear D. The CDR3 nucleotides read TGCGCCAGCAGCTTGGCCGCCGGTATGAACACTGAAGCTTTCTTT. Translating gives CASSLAAGMNTEAFF. The full variable domain, with the rest looked up from reference TRBV5-1 and TRBJ1-1, is KAGVTQTPRYLIKTRGQQVTLSCSPISGHRSVSWYQQTPGQGLQFLFEYFSETQRNKGNFPGRFSGRQFSNSRSEMNVSTLELGDSALYLCASSLAAGMNTEAFFGQGTRLTVV.